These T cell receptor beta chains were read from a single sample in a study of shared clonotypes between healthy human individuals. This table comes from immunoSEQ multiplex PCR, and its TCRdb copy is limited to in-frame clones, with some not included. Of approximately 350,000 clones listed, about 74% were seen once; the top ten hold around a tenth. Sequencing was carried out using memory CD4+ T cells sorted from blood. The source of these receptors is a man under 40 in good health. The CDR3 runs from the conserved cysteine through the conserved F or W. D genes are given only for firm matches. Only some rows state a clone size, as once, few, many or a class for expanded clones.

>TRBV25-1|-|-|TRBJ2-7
TGTGCCAGCAGTGTGACGGGGGAGCAGTACTTC
CASSVTGEQYF
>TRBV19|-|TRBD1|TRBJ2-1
TGTGCCAGTACAGCGGACAGGGGGGCATACAATGAGCAGTTCTTC
CASTADRGAYNEQFF
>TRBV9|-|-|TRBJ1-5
TGTGCCAGCAGCGCTACGGGGGGGGATGGTCCCCAGCATTTT
CASSATGGDGPQHF
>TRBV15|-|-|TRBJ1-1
TGTGCCACCAGCAGAGCAGGGAACACTGAAGCTTTCTTT
CATSRAGNTEAFF
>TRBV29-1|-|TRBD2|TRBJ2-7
TGCAGCGGACTGACCACTAGCGGATTATCCTACGAGCAGTACTTC
CSGLTTSGLSYEQYF
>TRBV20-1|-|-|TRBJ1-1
TGCAGTGCCTTCAGACTTGGTGAAGCTTTCTTT
CSAFRLGEAFF
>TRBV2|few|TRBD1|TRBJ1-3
TGTGCCAGCAGACAGGGGCACTCTGAAAACACCATATATTTT
CASRQGHSENTIYF
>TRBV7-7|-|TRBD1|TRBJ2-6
TGTGCCAGCAGCTTTTGGGGACCCGGGACAGGGGGCTCTGGGGCCAACGTCCTGACTTTC
CASSFWGPGTGGSGANVLTF
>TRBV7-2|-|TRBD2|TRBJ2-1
TGTGCCAGCAGCGGACCTACGACTAGCGGGACGGGGTCCTACAATGAGCAGTTCTTC
CASSGPTTSGTGSYNEQFF
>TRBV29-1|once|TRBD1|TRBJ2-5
TGCAGCGTTTACCAGGGACAGGGTCAAGAGACCCAGTACTTC
CSVYQGQGQETQYF